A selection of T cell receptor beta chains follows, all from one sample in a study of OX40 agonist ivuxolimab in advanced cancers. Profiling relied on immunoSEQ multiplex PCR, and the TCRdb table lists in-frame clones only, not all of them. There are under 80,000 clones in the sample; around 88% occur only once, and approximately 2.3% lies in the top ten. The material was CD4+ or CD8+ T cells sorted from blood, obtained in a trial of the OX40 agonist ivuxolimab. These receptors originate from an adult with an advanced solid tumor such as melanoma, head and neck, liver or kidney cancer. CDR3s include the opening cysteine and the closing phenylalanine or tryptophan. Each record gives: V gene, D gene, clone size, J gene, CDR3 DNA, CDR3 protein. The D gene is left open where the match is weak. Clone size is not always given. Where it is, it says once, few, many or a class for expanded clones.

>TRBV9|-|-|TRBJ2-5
TGTGCCAGCAGCGTAGGCCGCCAAGAGACCCAGTACTTC
CASSVGRQETQYF
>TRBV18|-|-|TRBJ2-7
TGTGCCAGCTCACCGATGGCGGGGACGAGCTACGAGCAGTACTTC
CASSPMAGTSYEQYF
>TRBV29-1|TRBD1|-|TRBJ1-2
TGCAGCAGTTTTTCCACAGGGGCTGGCTACACCTTC
CSSFSTGAGYTF
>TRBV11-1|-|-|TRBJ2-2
TGTGCCAGCAGCTTATACTCGGGGCAGGGAAACACCGGGGAGCTGTTTTTT
CASSLYSGQGNTGELFF
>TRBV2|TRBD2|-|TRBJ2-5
TGTGCCTCTGATACTAGCGGGGGAAAGACCCAGTACTTC
CASDTSGGKTQYF
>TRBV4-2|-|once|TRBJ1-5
TGTGCCAGCAGCCCCCATGGGGGCAATCAGCCCCAGCATTTT
CASSPHGGNQPQHF
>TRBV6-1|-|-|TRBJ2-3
TGTGCCAGCAGTGTCGGTCTTGGAAATAAGGCTGCAGATACGCAGTATTTT
CASSVGLGNKAADTQYF
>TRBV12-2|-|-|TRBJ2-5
TGTGCAGGTCGCTTAAGGGATGTTAAGCGGGAGGGTGAGGAAGAGACCCAGTACTTC
CAGRLRDVKREGEEETQYF
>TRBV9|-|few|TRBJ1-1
TGTGCCAGCAGCCCACCCGGACAGCTGGATGAAGCTTTCTTT
CASSPPGQLDEAFF
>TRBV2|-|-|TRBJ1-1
TGTGCCACCAAGGGACGTCGTGAAGCTTTCTTT
CATKGRREAFF
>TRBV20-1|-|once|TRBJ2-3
TGCAGTGCTAGCCAAAGGGGGCAGTATTTT
CSASQRGQYF
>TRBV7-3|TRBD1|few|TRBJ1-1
TGTGCCAGCAGCTTAAAGGGACAGGGGGGTGGCACTGAAGCTTTCTTT
CASSLKGQGGGTEAFF
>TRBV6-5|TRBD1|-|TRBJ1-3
TGTGCCAGCAGAGAAAGGACAGGGGGCTCGGACACCATATATTTT
CASRERTGGSDTIYF
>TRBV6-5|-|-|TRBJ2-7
TGTGCCAGCAGTCGATGGGACATTTCTAGCAACGAGCAGTACTTC
CASSRWDISSNEQYF
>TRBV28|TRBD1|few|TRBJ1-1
TGTGCCAGCAGTAGCAGGGGGCGTACTGAAGCTTTCTTT
CASSSRGRTEAFF
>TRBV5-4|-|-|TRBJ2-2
TGTGCCAGCAGCCACCCCTCGCGAACCGGGGAGCTGTTTTTT
CASSHPSRTGELFF
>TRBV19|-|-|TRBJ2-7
TGTGCCAGTAGCCCCAGGGGCAGGGTGTACGAGCAGTACTTC
CASSPRGRVYEQYF
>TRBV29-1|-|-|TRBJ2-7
TGCAGCGTTGCGGGGACCGAGCAGTACTTC
CSVAGTEQYF
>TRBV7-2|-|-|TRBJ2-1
TGTGCCAGCAGCTTAGCAGTCGGGGAGCAGTTCTTC
CASSLAVGEQFF
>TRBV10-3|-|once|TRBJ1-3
TGTGCCATCAGCCCAGGAGCCTCTGGAAACACCATATATTTT
CAISPGASGNTIYF
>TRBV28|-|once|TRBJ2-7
TGTGCCAGCAGTCCTCCGCCCGGAACAGTCGAGCAGTACTTC
CASSPPPGTVEQYF
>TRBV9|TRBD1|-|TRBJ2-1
TGTGCCAGCAGCGAACCGGGACAGGAGCAGTTCTTC
CASSEPGQEQFF
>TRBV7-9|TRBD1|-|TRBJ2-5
TGTGCCAGCAGATCCGACAGGGCACAAGAGACCCAGTACTTC
CASRSDRAQETQYF
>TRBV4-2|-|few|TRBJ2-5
TGTGCCAGCAGCCCCGAAGGACAGCCGGAGACCCAGTACTTC
CASSPEGQPETQYF
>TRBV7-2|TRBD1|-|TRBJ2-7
TGTGCCAGCAGCCAGGGGGTGTGGTACGAGCAGTACTTC
CASSQGVWYEQYF
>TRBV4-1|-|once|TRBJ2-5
TGCGCCAGCAGCCAAGGTCCGGGGGCCCAGTACTTC
CASSQGPGAQYF
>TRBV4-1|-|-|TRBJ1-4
TGCGCCAGCAGCCAACAGCGCACAACTAATGAAAAACTGTTTTTT
CASSQQRTTNEKLFF
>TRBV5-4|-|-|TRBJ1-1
TGTGCCAGCAGCTATTTGAACACTGAAGCTTTCTTT
CASSYLNTEAFF
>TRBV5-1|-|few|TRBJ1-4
TGCGCCAGCAGCTTGGGGAGCATGGGGGAAAAACTGTTTTTT
CASSLGSMGEKLFF